This entry features one T cell receptor beta chain sequence. This sample is part of a study of T cells in Graves' hyperthyroidism and ophthalmopathy. Amplified regions were TCR beta CDR3 sequences from RNA transcripts. HTBI primers drove first-round RT-PCR of the TCR CDR3. TCRdb reprocessed the multiplex PCR reads with MiXCR, giving one entry per CDR3 protein. Counted here are a few hundred thousand distinct CDR3 sequences, 15% to 18% occurring once; the ten biggest clones make up approximately 7.4%. The CDR3 extends over 16 amino acids. Germline V gives CDR1 LGHNA, CDR2 YSLEER. Germline trimming cut 0 bases from V and 4 bases from J; bases unmatched to any gene: 5.

The receptor was derived from a woman in her thirties with Graves' hyperthyroidism. This chain connects TRBV4-3 to TRBJ2-1; 8 bases map to TRBD1. Input material: blood. The CDR3 coding sequence is TGCGCCAGCAGCCAAGACGACCGACAGGGGTACAATGAGCAGTTCTTC. Translation gives CASSQDDRQGYNEQFF.